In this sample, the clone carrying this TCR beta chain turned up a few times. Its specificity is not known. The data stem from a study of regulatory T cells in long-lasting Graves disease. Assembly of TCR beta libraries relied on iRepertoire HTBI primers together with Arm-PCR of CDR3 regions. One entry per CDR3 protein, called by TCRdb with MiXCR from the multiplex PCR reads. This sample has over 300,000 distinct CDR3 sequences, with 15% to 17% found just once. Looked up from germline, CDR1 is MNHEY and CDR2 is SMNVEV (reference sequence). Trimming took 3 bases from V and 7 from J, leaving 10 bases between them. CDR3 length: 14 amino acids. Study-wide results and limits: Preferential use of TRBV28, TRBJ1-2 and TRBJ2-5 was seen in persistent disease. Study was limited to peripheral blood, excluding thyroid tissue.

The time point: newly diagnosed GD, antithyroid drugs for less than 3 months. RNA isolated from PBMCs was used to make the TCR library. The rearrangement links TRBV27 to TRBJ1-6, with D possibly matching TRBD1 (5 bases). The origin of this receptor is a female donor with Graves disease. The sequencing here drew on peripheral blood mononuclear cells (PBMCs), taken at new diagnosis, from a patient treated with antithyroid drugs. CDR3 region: CASSFVRVNSPLHF. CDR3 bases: TGTGCCAGCAGTTTTGTCAGGGTGAATTCACCCCTCCACTTT.